The table lists the clone carrying this T cell receptor beta chain with many counts. The antigen remains undetermined. Unique molecular identifiers were incorporated when the TCRbeta library was constructed. TCRdb recomputed calls from the PCR reads with MiXCR, one row per CDR3 protein. Of fewer than 150,000 distinct CDR3 sequences listed, about 9.9% are singletons. The entry originates in a study of T-cell reconstitution after alpha-beta-depleted transplantation in children. Notes on the study in general: The origin of alpha-beta T cells about two months after transplant was reportedly several hundred expanded graft clones. Diversity of TCRbeta at day 60 was high in some patients, arising from surviving recipient T cells and thymic progenitors. After one year, T-cell counts and TCRbeta diversity mostly came from new T cells.

Germline V gene sequence: CDR1 SGHRS, CDR2 YFSETQ. Trimming took 2 bases from V and 4 from J; bases not matched to a gene: 1. CDR3 length: 13 amino acids. The receptor was derived from a girl less than two years old who had a stem cell transplant for combined immunodeficiency, so the T cells may come from the graft donor. The source material was PBMCs, mostly from graft donor cells, sampled 180 days after TCRalphabeta/CD19-depleted stem cell transplant. V gene TRBV5-1 combines with J gene TRBJ1-1; 8 positions match TRBD1. The CDR3 bases are TGCGCCAGCAGCTTCAGGGGGCCCACTGAAGCTTTCTTT. Its protein is CASSFRGPTEAFF.